Presented here are 7 T cell receptor beta chains from one specimen sequenced in a study of T cell responses to AZD1222 COVID-19 vaccine. Assay used: immunoSEQ multiplex PCR; TCRdb lists only in-frame clones, some missing. The sample consists of under 110,000 clones, approximately 89% of them appearing once. The sample in question was peripheral blood, obtained 28 days after the second AZD1222 dose. These receptor sequences come from an adult who received the AZD1222 COVID-19 vaccine.

This chain connects TRBV28 to TRBJ1-4; 7 bases line up with TRBD1. Germline trimming cut 1 base from V and 15 bases from J; bases unmatched to any gene: 8. The CDR3 runs to 13 residues. Germline V gene lookup returns CDR1 MDHEN and CDR2 SYDVKM. The CDR3 region is CASSLLSGTALFF. DNA for the CDR3: TGTGCCAGCAGTTTATTGAGCGGGACAGCTTTGTTTTTT.

V and J are TRBV6-5 and TRBJ1-2; D gene unclear. Trimming pared 7 bases from V and 2 bases from J, leaving 17 bases between. This CDR3 has 15 amino acids. The germline CDR1 and CDR2 sequences are MNHEY and SVGAGI. CDR3 region: CASISRWAWNYGYTF. In nucleotides, the CDR3 is TGTGCCAGCATATCCCGCTGGGCCTGGAACTATGGCTACACCTTC.

The chain joins TRBV28 to TRBJ1-1; D might be TRBD1 (5 bases). V gave up 4 bases and J gave up 5 bases, with 14 bases separating them. Germline CDR1 is MDHEN and CDR2 is SYDVKM. The CDR3 is made up of 14 amino acids. DNA of the CDR3: TGTGCCAGCAGTTCCCCCGGGGGAGGAACTGAAGCTTTCTTT. Translation gives CASSSPGGGTEAFF.

The chain links TRBV19 to TRBJ2-7; D remains ambiguous. Trimming removed 1 base from V and 7 bases from J, with 8 bases in between. Germline-derived CDR1 and CDR2 are LNHDA and SQIVND (reference sequence). CDR3 length equals 12 residues. The CDR3 bases are TGTGCCAGTAGTATAGTCCCTGGAGAGCAGTACTTC. It yields the protein CASSIVPGEQYF.

This clone has only one observation. This chain uses TRBV18 with TRBJ2-1; TRBD2 matches 11 bases. This CDR3 region has 15 residues. J gave up 10 bases and V 3 bases, and 8 bases lay outside the gene matches. Germline CDR1 is KGHSH and CDR2 is LQKENI. The CDR3 nucleotides are TGTGCCAGCTCACCGGGACTAGCGGCCTTCAGCGAGCAGTTCTTC. Protein sequence: CASSPGLAAFSEQFF.

J is TRBJ1-5 and V is TRBV11-3; D possibly corresponds to TRBD1 (6 bases). Germline CDR1 SGHNT, CDR2 YENEEA. This CDR3 spans 15 amino acids. Trimming took off 4 bases at V and 0 bases at J, with 10 bases between the two ends. The CDR3 protein is CASSSGQNSNQPQHF. The DNA for the CDR3 is TGTGCCAGCAGCTCCGGACAGAATAGCAATCAGCCCCAGCATTTT.

The V gene is TRBV5-4, the J gene TRBJ2-4; 9 bases fit TRBD2. V shed 0 bases, J shed 0 bases, and the junction held 7 bases outside the gene matches. The CDR3 sequence is 18 residues long. Germline V gene sequence: CDR1 SGHNT, CDR2 YYREEE (reference sequence). As DNA, the CDR3 is TGTGCCAGCAGCTTGGGGGGAGCTAGCGGGGTAGCCAAAAACATTCAGTACTTC. It codes for CASSLGGASGVAKNIQYF.